Listed here are 27 T cell receptor beta chains from one sample, sequenced in a study of cytomegalovirus exposure and HLA in healthy donors. Data came from immunoSEQ multiplex PCR; TCRdb stores just in-frame clones and leaves some out. The data hold 100,000 to 150,000 clones, with roughly nine tenths observed a single time. The material sequenced was PBMCs. The receptors were gathered from a woman aged 18 to 35 in good health and CMV-seronegative.

About this clone itself: A read error may account for a junction end that differs from germline. This chain joins TRBV19 and TRBJ2-2; possible D gene TRBD2, 6 bases. Looked up from germline, CDR1 is LNHDA and CDR2 is SQIVND (reference sequence). The CDR3 runs 12 residues. CDR3 in amino acids: CASTIAAGELFF. The CDR3 DNA follows: TGTGCCAGTACTATAGCGGCCGGGGAGCTGTTTTTT. The entire variable domain, with the rest obtained from reference TRBV19 and TRBJ2-2, is as follows: DGGITQSPKYLFRKEGQNVTLSCEQNLNHDAMYWYRQDPGQGLRLIYYSQIVNDFQKGDIAEGYSVSREKKESFPLTVTSAQKNPTAFYLCASTIAAGELFFGEGSRLTVL.

The chain employs TRBV9 and TRBJ2-7; 7 positions match TRBD1. With V trimmed by 3 bases and J by 0 bases, 6 bases remained unmatched. The germline gives CDR1 SGDLS, CDR2 YYNGEE. This CDR3 has 15 amino acids. The CDR3 is CASSEGTESSYEQYF. Written as DNA, the CDR3 is TGTGCCAGCAGCGAGGGGACAGAGAGCTCCTACGAGCAGTACTTC.

The chain combines TRBV6-1 with TRBJ2-1; the match to TRBD2 covers 7 bases. V lost 2 bases, J lost 4 bases, and 5 bases stayed unmatched. This CDR3 comprises 15 residues. The germline gives CDR1 MNHNS, CDR2 SASEGT. The CDR3 region is CASSETAGMYNEQFF. CDR3 bases: TGTGCCAGCAGTGAAACAGCGGGGATGTACAATGAGCAGTTCTTC.

This clone occurred once. The V and J genes are TRBV5-8 and TRBJ1-2, with D maybe TRBD1 (5 bases). This CDR3 has 13 residues. Germline values: CDR1 SGHTS, CDR2 YDEGEE. The germline V and J ends were trimmed by 4 bases and 4 bases, with 11 bases remaining between them. Written as DNA, the CDR3 is TGTGCCAGCAGCCCGCAGGGATTCTATGGCTACACCTTC. It codes for CASSPQGFYGYTF.

V gene TRBV6-1 combines with J gene TRBJ1-1; a possible D gene is TRBD1 (6 bases). The V gene lost 6 bases and the J gene lost 7 bases, with 18 bases spanning the gap. The V gene's germline CDR1 is MNHNS and CDR2 SASEGT. CDR3 size: 14 residues. The CDR3 DNA sequence: TGTGCCAGCAGAGCCGTCACAGGGATAGGTGAAGCTTTCTTT. This encodes CASRAVTGIGEAFF.

V is TRBV27 and J is TRBJ2-2; D gene uncertain. This CDR3 has 15 residues. Trimming stripped 3 bases from V and 5 bases from J, with 13 bases between. Germline V gives CDR1 MNHEY, CDR2 SMNVEV (reference sequence). Written as DNA, the CDR3 is TGTGCCAGCAGTTTCATCCCGCGGCGGACCGGGGAGCTGTTTTTT. It is translated as CASSFIPRRTGELFF.

The rearrangement links TRBV5-6 to TRBJ2-5, with 8 bases that match TRBD2. The CDR3 extends over 15 amino acids. V gave up 6 bases and J gave up 5 bases; unmatched junction bases: 12. Germline CDR1 reads SGHDT; CDR2 reads YYEEEE. The CDR3 spells CASNAVGLVTETQYF. The CDR3 DNA is TGTGCCAGCAACGCCGTGGGACTAGTGACGGAGACCCAGTACTTC.

The chain uses TRBV25-1 and TRBJ2-3, with TRBD2 matching 10 bases. J was trimmed by 1 base and V by 8 bases; bases with no gene match: 3. Germline CDR1 is MGHDK and CDR2 is SYGVNS. The CDR3 contains 14 residues. The CDR3 is CASGLAGGTDTQYF. The DNA of the CDR3 is TGTGCCAGCGGCCTAGCGGGAGGCACAGATACGCAGTATTTT.

The V call is TRBV30, the J call TRBJ2-3; TRBD1 is a possible D gene (5 bases). The CDR3 runs 12 residues. Per germline, CDR1 GTSNPN and CDR2 SVGIG (reference sequence). The CDR3 region has the DNA TGTGGCCTGGGGCTATTCACAGATACGCAGTATTTT. Its translation is CGLGLFTDTQYF.

This clone was recorded once. The chain recombines TRBV10-2 with TRBJ1-1, with 9 bases matching TRBD1. V was pared by 6 bases and J by 0 bases, with 11 bases of the junction left unmatched. The CDR3 length is 17 residues. Germline CDR1 and CDR2: WSHSY and SAAADI. For the CDR3, the DNA is TGCGCCAGCAGCCACTTAATGTGGACAGGGGTGAACACTGAAGCTTTCTTT. It specifies CASSHLMWTGVNTEAFF.

This sequence joins TRBV29-1 and TRBJ2-1, with 7 bases fitting TRBD1. Germline assignment: CDR1 SQVTM and CDR2 ANQGSEA. V shed 7 bases, J shed 2 bases, and the junction held 5 bases outside the gene matches. This CDR3 spans 13 amino acids. The CDR3 DNA reads as TGCAGCGCCCGAGGGACAGCCTACAATGAGCAGTTCTTC. Amino acid sequence: CSARGTAYNEQFF.

This chain uses TRBV27 with TRBJ1-4; TRBD1 matches at 11 bases. Germline-derived CDR1 and CDR2 are MNHEY and SMNVEV (reference sequence). The CDR3 is 17 amino acids. V shed 3 bases, J shed 0 bases, and the junction held 3 bases outside the gene matches. The CDR3: CASSLPGQGATNEKLFF. In DNA, the CDR3 is TGTGCCAGCAGTTTGCCGGGACAGGGGGCAACTAATGAAAAACTGTTTTTT. The full variable domain, with the rest looked up from reference TRBV27 and TRBJ1-4, is EAQVTQNPRYLITVTGKKLTVTCSQNMNHEYMSWYRQDPGLGLRQIYYSMNVEVTDKGDVPEGYKVSRKEKRNFPLILESPSPNQTSLYFCASSLPGQGATNEKLFFGSGTQLSVL.

The rearrangement joins TRBV28 to TRBJ1-4; TRBD1 is a possible D gene (5 bases). V shed 5 bases and J shed 4 bases, with 17 bases lying between them. This CDR3 has 16 residues. Germline lookup yields CDR1 MDHEN and CDR2 SYDVKM. In DNA form, the CDR3 reads TGTGCCAGCAGTATTTATTCGGCGGGGCATAATGAAAAACTGTTTTTT. Protein sequence: CASSIYSAGHNEKLFF.

The chain has TRBV29-1 and TRBJ1-1; TRBD1 might be the D (6 bases). CDR3 length: 13 amino acids. The V and J ends lost 8 bases and 0 bases respectively, with 13 bases between them. From germline, CDR1 is SQVTM and CDR2 ANQGSEA. The CDR3: CSFVGQLNTEAFF. The DNA for the CDR3 is TGCAGCTTCGTCGGACAGCTGAACACTGAAGCTTTCTTT.

This chain uses TRBV6-5 with TRBJ2-1; 8 bases are a match to TRBD1. The CDR3 extends over 14 amino acids. Germline V CDR1 and CDR2: MNHEY, SVGAGI. With V trimmed by 5 bases and J by 6 bases, 6 bases remained unmatched. DNA for the CDR3: TGTGCCAGCAGTACATGGACAGGGTCCAATGAGCAGTTCTTC. As protein: CASSTWTGSNEQFF.

V usage is TRBV27 and J usage is TRBJ1-3, with 8 bases identical to TRBD1. This CDR3 spans 20 amino acids. Germline assignment: CDR1 MNHEY and CDR2 SMNVEV (reference sequence). Trimming cost V 4 bases and J 4 bases; bases outside gene matches: 21. CDR3 sequence: CASSSHMFRGLPQGGNTIYF. The CDR3 DNA is TGTGCCAGCAGTTCCCACATGTTCAGGGGGCTCCCCCAGGGGGGAAACACCATATATTTT.

This clone has a handful of counts. V is TRBV28 and J is TRBJ1-5; a possible D gene is TRBD1 (5 bases). V was cut by 5 bases and J by 5 bases, with 16 bases left in between. The CDR3 is made up of 15 amino acids. Germline lookup yields CDR1 MDHEN and CDR2 SYDVKM. The CDR3: CASSGAGVNYQPQHF. Written as DNA, the CDR3 is TGTGCCAGCAGTGGTGCGGGGGTAAATTATCAGCCCCAGCATTTT.

The chain combines TRBV4-2 with TRBJ2-3; 11 bases line up with TRBD2. Per the germline V gene, CDR1 is LGHNA and CDR2 is YNFKEQ. The CDR3 spans 16 residues. V trimming: 4 bases; J trimming: 5 bases; junction bases outside the gene matches: 8. The CDR3 sequence is CASSPVAGGQGDTQYF. The CDR3 DNA reads as TGTGCCAGCAGCCCGGTAGCGGGGGGGCAGGGAGATACGCAGTATTTT.

This chain connects TRBV4-2 to TRBJ2-2, with 7 bases fitting TRBD1. The V gene's germline CDR1 is LGHNA and CDR2 YNFKEQ. J lost 2 bases, V lost 4 bases, and 10 bases had no gene match. The CDR3 contains 17 residues. CDR3 DNA: TGTGCCAGCAGCCTCTCAGAGGGGGCTGGAAACACCGGGGAGCTGTTTTTT. This codes for CASSLSEGAGNTGELFF.

This clone came up once. V gene TRBV6-1 combines with J gene TRBJ1-1; 9 bases line up with TRBD1. CDR3 length equals 14 residues. The germline gives CDR1 MNHNS, CDR2 SASEGT. V was clipped by 7 bases and J by 5 bases; unmatched bases: 8. The CDR3 loop is CASTPRTGVTEAFF. The CDR3 DNA follows: TGTGCCAGCACCCCACGGACAGGGGTAACTGAAGCTTTCTTT.

The chain joins TRBV2 to TRBJ2-5; D unresolved. The CDR3 totals 12 residues. Between the trimmed V and J ends, which lost 8 bases and 1 base, there was a span of 8 bases. The germline V gene encodes CDR1 SNHLY and CDR2 FYNNEI. CDR3 region: CASEAVQETQYF. The DNA of the CDR3 is TGTGCCAGCGAGGCAGTCCAAGAGACCCAGTACTTC.

The CDR3 spells CASSPPGGGTEAFF. The CDR3 bases are TGTGCCAGCAGTCCACCGGGAGGAGGGACTGAAGCTTTCTTT. The chain links TRBV28 to TRBJ1-1; no definite D call. The CDR3 runs to 14 residues. Germline lookup yields CDR1 MDHEN and CDR2 SYDVKM. V gave up 5 bases and J gave up 5 bases, with 15 bases separating them.

The chain links TRBV6-5 to TRBJ1-1; 8 positions match TRBD1. Looked up from germline, CDR1 is MNHEY and CDR2 is SVGAGI. The trim removed 2 bases at V and 4 bases at J, leaving 3 bases unmatched. The CDR3 runs 14 residues. The CDR3 region is CASSYGQGATEAFF. The DNA for the CDR3 is TGTGCCAGCAGTTACGGGCAGGGGGCCACTGAAGCTTTCTTT.

This clone was detected only once. The gene calls are TRBV10-3 and TRBJ2-1, with 13 bases matching TRBD2. The trim removed 4 bases at V and 8 bases at J, leaving 5 bases unmatched. Germline V gene data show CDR1 as ENHRY and CDR2 as SYGVKD. CDR3 length: 15 amino acids. The CDR3 DNA follows: TGTGCCATCAGTGGGACTAGCGGGAGTTATGATGAGCAGTTCTTC. This translates into CAISGTSGSYDEQFF.

The CDR3 sequence: CATSRDWAGSGDTQYF. CDR3 nucleotide sequence: TGTGCCACCAGCAGAGATTGGGCGGGATCTGGGGATACGCAGTATTTT. The V and J genes are TRBV15 and TRBJ2-3; D is perhaps TRBD2 (6 bases). Looked up from germline, CDR1 is LNHNV and CDR2 is YYDKDF (reference sequence). The CDR3 has 16 amino acids. V was shortened by 0 bases and J by 6 bases, with 16 bases between the two germline ends.

The genes are TRBV9 and TRBJ2-3, with 7 bases identical to TRBD2. This CDR3 contains 15 residues. J lost 5 bases, V lost 4 bases, and 10 bases had no gene match. Germline V gene lookup returns CDR1 SGDLS and CDR2 YYNGEE. CDR3 sequence reads: CASSPQLGGGDTQYF. CDR3 DNA sequence: TGTGCCAGCAGCCCCCAATTGGGGGGGGGAGATACGCAGTATTTT.

The chain recombines TRBV29-1 with TRBJ1-5; D ambiguous. The CDR3 is 13 residues long. V gave up 4 bases and J gave up 0 bases, with 7 bases separating them. CDR1 is SQVTM, CDR2 ANQGSEA, per germline. CDR3 sequence reads: CSVGGDSNQPQHF. The DNA of the CDR3 is TGCAGCGTTGGGGGAGATAGCAATCAGCCCCAGCATTTT.